This TCR beta chain stems from a study of blood T cell repertoires in COVID-19. About the study: Donors in the United States, Italy and Spain gave samples during acute or convalescent COVID-19. T cells, B-cell-depleted T cells, or PBMCs supplied cDNA or gDNA.

V dropped 0 bases and J dropped 3; count of bases not matched to a gene: 5. CDR3 length: 15 residues. Germline V CDR1 and CDR2: SGHKS, YYEKEE (reference sequence). Libraries were prepared by immunoSEQ multiplex PCR; TCRdb keeps only in-frame clonotypes and omits some of them. In the table there are over 75,000 clones, roughly nine tenths of which are singletons. The receptor was derived from a man aged 55 to 70 with acute or convalescent COVID-19. The sequenced sample consisted of peripheral blood. The chain carries TRBV5-5 and TRBJ1-1, with 7 bases that match TRBD1. CDR3 in amino acids: CASSLDWTGDTEAFF. CDR3 in DNA: TGTGCCAGCAGCTTGGATTGGACAGGCGACACTGAAGCTTTCTTT. Full variable domain (outside the CDR3, taken from reference TRBV5-5 and TRBJ1-1): DAGVTQSPTHLIKTRGQQVTLRCSPISGHKSVSWYQQVLGQGPQFIFQYYEKEERGRGNFPDRFSARQFPNYSSELNVNALLLGDSALYLCASSLDWTGDTEAFFGQGTRLTVV.